This T cell receptor beta chain was captured by sequencing in a study of OX40 agonist ivuxolimab in advanced cancers. TCRdb keeps only in-frame clones here, not all; method: immunoSEQ multiplex PCR. The sample shows some 73,000 clones, about nine tenths of them seen only once. This CDR3 is built from 14 residues. Trimming pared 4 bases from V and 0 bases from J, leaving 12 bases between. Germline assignment: CDR1 SQVTM and CDR2 ANQGSEA. Samples were taken at baseline and on day 1 of cycles 4 and 7. This sequence joins TRBV29-1 and TRBJ2-5; possible D gene TRBD2, 5 bases. Material: CD4+ or CD8+ T cells sorted from blood, obtained in a trial of the OX40 agonist ivuxolimab. This clonotype originated in an adult with an advanced solid tumor such as melanoma, head and neck, liver or kidney cancer. The CDR3 nucleotides read TGCAGCGTTGTAGGGTTTAGCGACCAAGAGACCCAGTACTTC. Translation: CSVVGFSDQETQYF.